This record covers a single T cell receptor (beta chain). The record originates from a study of CD8 T cells in Susac syndrome. Background on the study: Patients with Susac syndrome were, at the time of blood collection, therapy-naive, maintained on corticosteroids, or maintained on intravenous immunoglobulin alone.

The CDR3 is 14 residues long. The V and J ends lost 0 bases and 6 bases respectively, with 11 bases between them. Germline-derived CDR1 and CDR2 are MNHEY and SVGAGI. It was with random hexamers that roughly 0.5 to 1 ug RNA was reverse transcribed. An immunoSEQ multiplex PCR amplified TCR beta CDR3 over 54 Vbeta and 13 Jbeta. TCRdb reprocessed the immunoSEQ multiplex PCR reads via MiXCR and lists one record per CDR3 protein. The data show about 150,000 distinct CDR3 sequences, roughly 95% seen once. TEMRA cells were FACS-enriched, while CD8+ and CD4+ T cells were negatively isolated. This chain connects TRBV6-5 to TRBJ1-2; D remains ambiguous. This TCR was sampled from a human donor with Susac syndrome. Input material: CD4+ T cells from PBMCs. Here the CDR3 DNA reads TGTGCCAGCAGTTACTCGACCCAAGGGAATGGCTACACCTTC. It codes for CASSYSTQGNGYTF.